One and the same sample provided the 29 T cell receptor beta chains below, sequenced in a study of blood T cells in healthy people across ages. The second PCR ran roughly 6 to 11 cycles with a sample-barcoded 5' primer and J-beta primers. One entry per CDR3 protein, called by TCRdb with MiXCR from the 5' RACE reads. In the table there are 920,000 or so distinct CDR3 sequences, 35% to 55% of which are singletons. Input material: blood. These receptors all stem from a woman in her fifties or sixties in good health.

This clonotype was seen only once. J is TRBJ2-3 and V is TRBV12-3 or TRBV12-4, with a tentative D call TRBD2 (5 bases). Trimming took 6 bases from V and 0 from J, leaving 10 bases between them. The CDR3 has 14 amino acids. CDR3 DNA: TGTGCCAGCAGCCGTAGCGTAAGCACAGATACGCAGTATTTT. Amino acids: CASSRSVSTDTQYF.

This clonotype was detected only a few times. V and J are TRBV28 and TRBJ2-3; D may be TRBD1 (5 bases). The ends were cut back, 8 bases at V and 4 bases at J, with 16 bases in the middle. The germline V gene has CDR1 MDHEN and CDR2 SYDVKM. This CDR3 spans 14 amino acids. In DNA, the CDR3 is TGTGCCAGCCACAATCCCGGACACTCAGATACGCAGTATTTT. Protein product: CASHNPGHSDTQYF. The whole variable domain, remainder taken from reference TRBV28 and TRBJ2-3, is DVKVTQSSRYLVKRTGEKVFLECVQDMDHENMFWYRQDPGLGLRLIYFSYDVKMKEKGDIPEGYSVSREKKERFSLILESASTNQTSMYLCASHNPGHSDTQYFGPGTRLTVL.

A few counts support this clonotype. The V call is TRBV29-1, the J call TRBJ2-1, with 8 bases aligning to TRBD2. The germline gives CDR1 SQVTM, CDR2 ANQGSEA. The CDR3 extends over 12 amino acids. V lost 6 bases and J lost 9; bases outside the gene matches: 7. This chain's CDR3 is CSVLGRATEQFF. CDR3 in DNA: TGCAGCGTCCTCGGGAGGGCCACTGAGCAGTTCTTC.

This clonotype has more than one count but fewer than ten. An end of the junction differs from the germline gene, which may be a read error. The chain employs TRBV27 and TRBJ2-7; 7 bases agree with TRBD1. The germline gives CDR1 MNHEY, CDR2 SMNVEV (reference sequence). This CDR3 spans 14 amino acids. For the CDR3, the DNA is TGTGCCAGCAGCTTATCTACAGGGGCCTACGAGCAGTACTTC. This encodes CASSLSTGAYEQYF.

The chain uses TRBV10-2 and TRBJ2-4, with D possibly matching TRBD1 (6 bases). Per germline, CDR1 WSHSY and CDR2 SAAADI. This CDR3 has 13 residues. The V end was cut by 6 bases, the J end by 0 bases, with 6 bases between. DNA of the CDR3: TGCGCCAGCAGAGGGGGAGCCAAAAACATTCAGTACTTC. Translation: CASRGGAKNIQYF.

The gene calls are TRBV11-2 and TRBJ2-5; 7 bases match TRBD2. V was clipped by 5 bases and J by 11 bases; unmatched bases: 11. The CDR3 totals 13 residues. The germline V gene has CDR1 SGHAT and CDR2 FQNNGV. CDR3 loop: CASSPGGRRAQYF. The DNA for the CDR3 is TGTGCCAGCAGCCCCGGCGGGAGACGGGCGCAGTACTTC.

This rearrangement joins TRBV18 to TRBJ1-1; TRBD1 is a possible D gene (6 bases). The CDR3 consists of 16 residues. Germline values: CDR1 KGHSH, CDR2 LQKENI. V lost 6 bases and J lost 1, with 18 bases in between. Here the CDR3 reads CASSSRETGWNTEAFF. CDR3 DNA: TGTGCCAGCTCGTCCCGGGAGACAGGATGGAACACTGAAGCTTTCTTT. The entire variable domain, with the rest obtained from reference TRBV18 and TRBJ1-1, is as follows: NAGVMQNPRHLVRRRGQEARLRCSPMKGHSHVYWYRQLPEEGLKFMVYLQKENIIDESGMPKERFSAEFPKEGPSILRIQQVVRGDSAAYFCASSSRETGWNTEAFFGQGTRLTVV.

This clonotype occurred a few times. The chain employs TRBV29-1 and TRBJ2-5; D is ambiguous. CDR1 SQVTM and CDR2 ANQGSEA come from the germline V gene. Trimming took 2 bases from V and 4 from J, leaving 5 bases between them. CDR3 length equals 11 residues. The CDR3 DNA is TGCAGCGTTGAACTGGGAGAGACCCAGTACTTC. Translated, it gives CSVELGETQYF.

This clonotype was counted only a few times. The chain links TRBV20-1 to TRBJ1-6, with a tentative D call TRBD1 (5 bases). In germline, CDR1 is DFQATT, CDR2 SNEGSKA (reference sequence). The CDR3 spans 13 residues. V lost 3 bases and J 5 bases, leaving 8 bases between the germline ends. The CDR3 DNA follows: TGCAGTGCTAGGGACATGAATAATTCACCCCTCCACTTT. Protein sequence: CSARDMNNSPLHF.

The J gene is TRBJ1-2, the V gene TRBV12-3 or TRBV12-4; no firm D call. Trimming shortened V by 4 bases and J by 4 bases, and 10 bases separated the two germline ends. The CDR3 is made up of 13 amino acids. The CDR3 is CASSWGRTYGYTF. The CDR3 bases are TGTGCCAGCAGTTGGGGAAGGACCTATGGCTACACCTTC.

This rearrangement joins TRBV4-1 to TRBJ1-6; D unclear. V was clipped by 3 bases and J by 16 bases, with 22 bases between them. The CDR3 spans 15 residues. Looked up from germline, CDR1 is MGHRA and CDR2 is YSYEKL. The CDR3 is CASSQDSGRSPQLHF. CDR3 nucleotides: TGCGCCAGCAGCCAGGACTCTGGTCGTTCCCCTCAACTCCACTTT.

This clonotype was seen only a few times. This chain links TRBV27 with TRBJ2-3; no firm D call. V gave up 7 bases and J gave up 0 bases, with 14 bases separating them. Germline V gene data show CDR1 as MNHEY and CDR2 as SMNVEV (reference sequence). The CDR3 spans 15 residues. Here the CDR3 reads CASTPSLFSTDTQYF. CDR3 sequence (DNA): TGTGCCAGCACCCCTTCACTATTTAGCACAGATACGCAGTATTTT.

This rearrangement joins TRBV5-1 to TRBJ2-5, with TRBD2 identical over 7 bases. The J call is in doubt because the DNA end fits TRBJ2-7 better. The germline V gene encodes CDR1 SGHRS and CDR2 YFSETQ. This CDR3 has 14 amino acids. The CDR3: CASSWGEGMYEQYF. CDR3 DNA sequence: TGCGCCAGCAGCTGGGGGGAGGGCATGTACGAGCAGTACTTC.

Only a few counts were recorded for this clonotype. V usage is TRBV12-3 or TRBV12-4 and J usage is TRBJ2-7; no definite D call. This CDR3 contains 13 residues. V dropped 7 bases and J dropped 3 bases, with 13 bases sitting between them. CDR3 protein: CASTLGNSYEQYF. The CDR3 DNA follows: TGTGCCAGCACCCTGGGGAACAGCTACGAGCAGTACTTC.

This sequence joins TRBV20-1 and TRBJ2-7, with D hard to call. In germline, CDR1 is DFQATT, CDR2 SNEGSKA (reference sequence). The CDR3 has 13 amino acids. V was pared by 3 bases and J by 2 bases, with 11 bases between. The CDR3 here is CSASPKPPYEQYF. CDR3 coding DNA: TGCAGTGCTAGTCCTAAGCCCCCCTACGAGCAGTACTTC.

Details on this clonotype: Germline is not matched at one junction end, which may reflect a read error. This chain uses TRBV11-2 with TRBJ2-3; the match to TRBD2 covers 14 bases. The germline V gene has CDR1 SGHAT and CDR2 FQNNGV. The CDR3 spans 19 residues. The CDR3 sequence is CVSSLDRGLAGVLTDTQYF. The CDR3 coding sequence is TGTGTCAGCAGCTTAGATAGGGGACTAGCGGGAGTCCTAACAGATACGCAGTATTTT.

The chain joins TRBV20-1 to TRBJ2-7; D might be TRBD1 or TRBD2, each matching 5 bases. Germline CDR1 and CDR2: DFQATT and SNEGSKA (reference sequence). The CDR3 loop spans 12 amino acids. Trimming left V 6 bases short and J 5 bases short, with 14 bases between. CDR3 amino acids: CSAEAGIDEQYF. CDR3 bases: TGCAGTGCGGAGGCAGGGATTGACGAGCAGTACTTC.

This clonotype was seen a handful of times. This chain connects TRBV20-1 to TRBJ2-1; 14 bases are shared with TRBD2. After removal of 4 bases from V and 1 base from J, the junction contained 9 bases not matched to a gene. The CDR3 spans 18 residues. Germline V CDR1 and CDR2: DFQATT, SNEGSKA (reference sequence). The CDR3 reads CSAKGLAGDGLSYNEQFF. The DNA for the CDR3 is TGCAGTGCTAAGGGACTAGCGGGAGATGGTCTTTCCTACAATGAGCAGTTCTTC.

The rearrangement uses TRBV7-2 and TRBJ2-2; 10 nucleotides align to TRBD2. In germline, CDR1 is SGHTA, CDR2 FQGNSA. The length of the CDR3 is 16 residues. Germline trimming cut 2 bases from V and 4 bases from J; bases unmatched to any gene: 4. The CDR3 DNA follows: TGTGCCAGCAGCTTAAGAGGACTAGCGGCCACCGGGGAGCTGTTTTTT. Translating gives CASSLRGLAATGELFF.

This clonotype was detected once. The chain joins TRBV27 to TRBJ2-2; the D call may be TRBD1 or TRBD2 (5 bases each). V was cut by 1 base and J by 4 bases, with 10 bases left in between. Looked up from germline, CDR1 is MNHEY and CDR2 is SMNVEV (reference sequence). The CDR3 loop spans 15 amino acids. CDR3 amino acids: CASSLLWGSTGELFF. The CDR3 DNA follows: TGTGCCAGCAGTTTATTATGGGGGTCCACCGGGGAGCTGTTTTTT.

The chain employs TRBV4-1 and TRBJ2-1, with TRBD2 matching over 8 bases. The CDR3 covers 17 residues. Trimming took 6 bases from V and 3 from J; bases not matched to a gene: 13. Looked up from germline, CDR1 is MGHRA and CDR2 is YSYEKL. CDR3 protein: CASSHPQAGDGYNEQFF. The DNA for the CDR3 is TGCGCCAGCAGTCACCCCCAAGCGGGAGACGGCTACAATGAGCAGTTCTTC.

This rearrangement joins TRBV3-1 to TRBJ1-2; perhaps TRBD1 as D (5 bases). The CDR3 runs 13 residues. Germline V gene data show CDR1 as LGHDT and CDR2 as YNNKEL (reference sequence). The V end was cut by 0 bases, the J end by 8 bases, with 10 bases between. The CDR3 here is CASSQDLGLGYTF. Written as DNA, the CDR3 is TGTGCCAGCAGCCAAGACCTGGGGCTCGGCTACACCTTC.

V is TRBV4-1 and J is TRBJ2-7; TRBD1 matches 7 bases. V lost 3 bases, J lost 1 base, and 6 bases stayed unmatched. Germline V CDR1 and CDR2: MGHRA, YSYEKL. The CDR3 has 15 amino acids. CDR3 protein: CASSHYEDRSYEQYF. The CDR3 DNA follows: TGCGCCAGCAGCCATTACGAGGACAGGTCCTACGAGCAGTACTTC.

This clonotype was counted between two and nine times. CDR3 amino acids: CASSLAGVRREQYF. In nucleotides, the CDR3 is TGTGCCAGCAGCTTAGCGGGAGTCCGTCGCGAGCAGTACTTC. The chain couples TRBV11-2 to TRBJ2-5, with TRBD2 as a possible D gene (6 bases). The end of the DNA fits TRBJ2-7 better, so the J call may be wrong. The CDR3 is 14 amino acids. Germline values: CDR1 SGHAT, CDR2 FQNNGV.

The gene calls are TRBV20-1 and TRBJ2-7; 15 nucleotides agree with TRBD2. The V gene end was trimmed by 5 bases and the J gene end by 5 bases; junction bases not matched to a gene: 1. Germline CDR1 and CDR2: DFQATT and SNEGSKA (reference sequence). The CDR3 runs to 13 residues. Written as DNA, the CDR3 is TGCAGTGCTGGACTAGCGGGAGGGCACGAGCAGTACTTC. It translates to CSAGLAGGHEQYF.

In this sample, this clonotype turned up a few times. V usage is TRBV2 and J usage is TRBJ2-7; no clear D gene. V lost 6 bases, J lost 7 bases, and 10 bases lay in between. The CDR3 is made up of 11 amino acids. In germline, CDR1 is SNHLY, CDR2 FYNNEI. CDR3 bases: TGTGCCAGCAGACGAGGTCTAGAGCAGTACTTC. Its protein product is CASRRGLEQYF. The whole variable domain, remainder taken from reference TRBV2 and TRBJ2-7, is EPEVTQTPSHQVTQMGQEVILRCVPISNHLYFYWYRQILGQKVEFLVSFYNNEISEKSEIFDDQFSVERPDGSNFTLKIRSTKLEDSAMYFCASRRGLEQYFGPGTRLTVT.

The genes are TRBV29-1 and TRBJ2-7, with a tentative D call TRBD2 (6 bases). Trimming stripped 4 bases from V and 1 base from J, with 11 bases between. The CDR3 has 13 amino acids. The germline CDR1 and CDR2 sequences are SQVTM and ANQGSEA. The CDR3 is CSVGSGLSYEQYF. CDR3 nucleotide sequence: TGCAGCGTTGGCAGCGGGTTATCCTACGAGCAGTACTTC.

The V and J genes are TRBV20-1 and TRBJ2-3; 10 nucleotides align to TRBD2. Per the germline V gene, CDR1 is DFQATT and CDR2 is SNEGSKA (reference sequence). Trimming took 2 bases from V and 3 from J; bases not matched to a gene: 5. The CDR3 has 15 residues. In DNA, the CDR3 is TGCAGTGCTAGAATACTAGCGGGGAGTACAGATACGCAGTATTTT. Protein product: CSARILAGSTDTQYF.

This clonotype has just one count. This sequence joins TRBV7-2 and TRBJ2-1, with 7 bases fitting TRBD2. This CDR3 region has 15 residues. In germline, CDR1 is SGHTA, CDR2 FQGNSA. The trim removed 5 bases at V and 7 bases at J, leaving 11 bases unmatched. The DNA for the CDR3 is TGTGCCAGCAGCCGTGGGGCGGGAGAGGGTAATGAGCAGTTCTTC. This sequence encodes CASSRGAGEGNEQFF.